Below are 27 T cell receptor beta chains sequenced from a single sample in a study of cytomegalovirus exposure and HLA in healthy donors. Researchers ran the PCR with 60 Vbeta and 13 Jbeta primers. TCRdb's copy holds only in-frame clones and misses some; the assay was immunoSEQ multiplex PCR. The sample contains about 150,000 clones, approximately 79% of which appear only once. Material: PBMCs. The receptors stem from a woman aged 25 to 39 in good health and CMV-seronegative.

The genes are TRBV9 and TRBJ2-3, with 8 bases matching TRBD1. The CDR3 has 13 amino acids. Germline trimming cut 4 bases from V and 5 bases from J; bases unmatched to any gene: 3. Germline V gene lookup returns CDR1 SGDLS and CDR2 YYNGEE. CDR3 sequence (DNA): TGTGCCAGCAGCCCGACAGGGGTAGATACGCAGTATTTT. This translates into CASSPTGVDTQYF. Variable domain in full (rest from reference TRBV9 and TRBJ2-3): DSGVTQTPKHLITATGQRVTLRCSPRSGDLSVYWYQQSLDQGLQFLIQYYNGEERAKGNILERFSAQQFPDLHSELNLSSLELGDSALYFCASSPTGVDTQYFGPGTRLTVL.

The V call is TRBV11-1, the J call TRBJ2-1; 7 nucleotides line up with TRBD2. From germline, CDR1 is SGHAT and CDR2 FQDESV (reference sequence). There are 15 residues in the CDR3. Germline trimming cut 4 bases from V and 0 bases from J; bases unmatched to any gene: 3. This CDR3 is CASSSSGDSYNEQFF. In DNA form, the CDR3 reads TGTGCCAGCAGCTCAAGCGGGGACTCCTACAATGAGCAGTTCTTC.

V is TRBV10-3 and J is TRBJ1-2, with TRBD1 matching 12 bases. Unmatched junction bases numbered 3, after V lost 5 bases and J lost 2 bases. CDR1 and CDR2 from the germline V gene are ENHRY and SYGVKD. The CDR3 loop spans 15 amino acids. The CDR3: CAISFGTGGNYGYTF. CDR3 nucleotides: TGTGCCATCAGTTTCGGGACAGGGGGCAACTATGGCTACACCTTC.

Only a few counts were recorded for this clone. The gene calls are TRBV6-1 and TRBJ1-3; no reliable D call. The CDR3 is 15 residues long. CDR1 is MNHNS and CDR2 is SASEGT in the germline V gene. Trimming shortened V by 2 bases and J by 0 bases, and 8 bases separated the two germline ends. In DNA, the CDR3 is TGTGCCAGCAGTGAACCGAGAGACTCTGGAAACACCATATATTTT. As protein: CASSEPRDSGNTIYF.

This clone appeared once. The chain carries TRBV19 and TRBJ1-1; D gene ambiguous. There are 12 residues in the CDR3. Germline V gene lookup returns CDR1 LNHDA and CDR2 SQIVND (reference sequence). Trimming removed 6 bases from V and 2 bases from J, with 7 bases in between. The CDR3 protein is CASSERNTEAFF. The CDR3, as DNA: TGTGCCAGTAGCGAGAGAAACACTGAAGCTTTCTTT.

The CDR3 nucleotides are TGTGCCAGCAGCCGAAACAGGGGCGGGGAGCTGTTTTTT. Its translation is CASSRNRGGELFF. J is TRBJ2-2 and V is TRBV5-6, with 7 positions matching TRBD1. The junction had 4 bases not matched to a gene; V was cut back by 4 bases and J by 7 bases. This CDR3 comprises 13 residues. The germline V gene encodes CDR1 SGHDT and CDR2 YYEEEE.

The CDR3 coding sequence is TGTGCCAGCAGTGAACGGGGGACCGGGGAGCTGTTTTTT. Protein product: CASSERGTGELFF. The J gene is TRBJ2-2, the V gene TRBV2; possible D gene TRBD2, 6 bases. Per germline, CDR1 SNHLY and CDR2 FYNNEI. This CDR3 contains 13 residues. Deletions cut 2 bases from V and 5 bases from J, with 6 bases between.

This clone was seen a few times. CDR3 coding DNA: TGTGCCAGCAGCTTAGCAGCCCGGGGGGCCGGGAATGAGCAGTTCTTC. Residues: CASSLAARGAGNEQFF. This chain links TRBV7-6 with TRBJ2-1, with a possible D match to TRBD2 (7 bases). Germline V lookup: CDR1 SGHVS, CDR2 FNYEAQ. The V and J ends lost 0 bases and 7 bases respectively, with 16 bases between them. This CDR3 has 16 residues.

CDR3 DNA sequence: TGTGCCAGCAGTTTAAGGGTAGCGGGGGGGCCCTACAATGAGCAGTTCTTC. It yields the protein CASSLRVAGGPYNEQFF. The chain joins TRBV27 to TRBJ2-1; 11 nucleotides match TRBD2. The CDR3 is made up of 17 amino acids. CDR1 and CDR2 (germline): MNHEY, SMNVEV (reference sequence). The V and J ends lost 2 bases and 2 bases, in that order; junction bases with no gene match: 5.

The chain is built from TRBV6-5 and TRBJ1-3; 8 bases map to TRBD1. The V and J ends lost 2 bases and 2 bases, in that order; junction bases with no gene match: 2. Germline lookup yields CDR1 MNHEY and CDR2 SVGAGI. The CDR3 is 15 residues long. The CDR3 reads CASSYQGAAGNTIYF. The DNA of the CDR3 is TGTGCCAGCAGTTACCAGGGGGCGGCTGGAAACACCATATATTTT.

V usage is TRBV7-6 and J usage is TRBJ2-1; a weak D match, TRBD1 (6 bases). Germline CDR1 is SGHVS and CDR2 is FNYEAQ. The CDR3 contains 15 residues. Trimming left V 2 bases short and J 4 bases short, with 12 bases between. CDR3 nucleotide sequence: TGTGCCAGCAGCTTAAGGGCAGGGGCTTACAATGAGCAGTTCTTC. Encoded protein: CASSLRAGAYNEQFF.

The chain links TRBV5-1 to TRBJ1-2; possibly TRBD1 for D (5 bases). The V gene's germline CDR1 is SGHRS and CDR2 YFSETQ. V gave up 0 bases and J gave up 7 bases, with 16 bases separating them. This CDR3 spans 15 amino acids. In DNA form, the CDR3 reads TGCGCCAGCAGCTTGGAGGCAGGGCCTTTGGTTGGCTACACCTTC. The encoded protein is CASSLEAGPLVGYTF.

The count of this clone is one. Distinct nucleotide sequences in the sample also encode this CDR3. DNA of the CDR3: TGTGCCAGCAGCTTAGGGGGCGGTGGCTACACCTTC. It is translated as CASSLGGGGYTF. The genes are TRBV7-2 and TRBJ1-2; D is possibly TRBD1 (5 bases). V lost 1 base to trimming and J lost 7 bases, with 7 bases between them. The CDR3 consists of 12 residues. Germline V CDR1 and CDR2: SGHTA, FQGNSA.

The genes are TRBV12-5 and TRBJ2-7; D is undetermined. The V gene lost 6 bases and the J gene lost 6 bases, with 12 bases spanning the gap. Germline CDR1 reads LGHNT; CDR2 reads FRNRAP. This CDR3 is 12 amino acids long. CDR3 in DNA: TGTGCTAGTGGACGGTCCACGGTCGAGCAGTACTTC. Protein product: CASGRSTVEQYF.

V usage is TRBV5-1 and J usage is TRBJ1-4; TRBD1 aligns across 10 bases. This CDR3 has 14 amino acids. Germline CDR1 is SGHRS and CDR2 is YFSETQ. Unmatched junction bases numbered 4, after V lost 3 bases and J lost 8 bases. CDR3 nucleotide sequence: TGCGCCAGCAGCTCCGACAGGGGGCTAGAAAAACTGTTTTTT. Its protein is CASSSDRGLEKLFF. The full variable domain, its missing parts supplied by reference TRBV5-1 and TRBJ1-4, is KAGVTQTPRYLIKTRGQQVTLSCSPISGHRSVSWYQQTPGQGLQFLFEYFSETQRNKGNFPGRFSGRQFSNSRSEMNVSTLELGDSALYLCASSSDRGLEKLFFGSGTQLSVL.

The V and J genes are TRBV2 and TRBJ2-1, with D unclear. Looked up from germline, CDR1 is SNHLY and CDR2 is FYNNEI. V was shortened by 8 bases and J by 6 bases, with 11 bases between the two germline ends. CDR3 length: 12 amino acids. The DNA of the CDR3 is TGTGCCAGCGTATTCCGGTCCAATGAGCAGTTCTTC. Its translation: CASVFRSNEQFF. The full variable domain, rest sourced from reference TRBV2 and TRBJ2-1, is EPEVTQTPSHQVTQMGQEVILRCVPISNHLYFYWYRQILGQKVEFLVSFYNNEISEKSEIFDDQFSVERPDGSNFTLKIRSTKLEDSAMYFCASVFRSNEQFFGPGTRLTVL.

Here the CDR3 reads CASSEPWGKRNEQFF. The CDR3 DNA sequence: TGTGCCAGCAGCGAACCGTGGGGCAAAAGAAATGAGCAGTTCTTC. V is TRBV7-6 and J is TRBJ2-1; maybe TRBD1 (5 bases). The CDR3 is 15 residues long. With 5 bases removed from V and 7 bases from J, the gap between germline ends came to 18 bases. Germline-derived CDR1 and CDR2 are SGHVS and FNYEAQ. Supplemented by reference TRBV7-6 and TRBJ2-1, the full variable domain reads GAGVSQSPRYKVTKRGQDVALRCDPISGHVSLYWYRQALGQGPEFLTYFNYEAQQDKSGLPNDRFSAERPEGSISTLTIQRTEQRDSAMYRCASSEPWGKRNEQFFGPGTRLTVL.

The V gene is TRBV6-4, the J gene TRBJ2-1; 9 nucleotides match TRBD1. With 0 bases clipped from V and 8 bases from J, the junction kept 5 bases outside the gene matches. Germline V gene data show CDR1 as MRHNA and CDR2 as SNTAGT. The CDR3 is 15 amino acids. CDR3 region: CASSDSGQGLDEQFF. In DNA form, the CDR3 reads TGTGCCAGCAGTGACTCGGGACAGGGCCTTGATGAGCAGTTCTTC.

This clone was counted only a few times. The CDR3 loop is CASSRRTTGDGYTF. The CDR3 region has the DNA TGCGCCAGCAGCCGCAGAACGACAGGGGATGGCTACACCTTC. The chain combines TRBV4-3 with TRBJ1-2; 8 positions match TRBD1. CDR3 length: 14 amino acids. Trimming took 4 bases from V and 6 from J; bases not matched to a gene: 7. The V gene's germline CDR1 is LGHNA and CDR2 YSLEER.

Concerning this clone: Mismatch with germline at one junction end may stem from a read error. The rearrangement joins TRBV5-1 to TRBJ1-5; 10 bases are a match to TRBD1. Germline V gene lookup returns CDR1 SGHRS and CDR2 YFSETQ. The CDR3 runs 14 residues. CDR3 nucleotides: TGCGCCAGCAGCCCCGGACAGGGGGGTCAGCTCCAGCATTTT. As protein: CASSPGQGGQLQHF. Looking up the rest from reference TRBV5-1 and TRBJ1-5 gives the full variable domain: KAGVTQTPRYLIKTRGQQVTLSCSPISGHRSVSWYQQTPGQGLQFLFEYFSETQRNKGNFPGRFSGRQFSNSRSEMNVSTLELGDSALYLCASSPGQGGQLQHFGDGTRLSIL.

The chain uses TRBV5-1 and TRBJ1-1; a possible D gene is TRBD1 (5 bases). With 1 base removed from V and 1 base from J, the gap between germline ends came to 8 bases. Germline CDR1 SGHRS, CDR2 YFSETQ. This CDR3 region has 14 residues. This CDR3 reads CASSLSGSNTEAFF. In DNA, the CDR3 is TGCGCCAGCAGCTTGTCAGGGTCGAACACTGAAGCTTTCTTT.

This chain joins TRBV5-4 and TRBJ2-3; 7 positions match TRBD2. There are 15 residues in the CDR3. Per germline, CDR1 SGHNT and CDR2 YYREEE (reference sequence). With V trimmed by 3 bases and J by 1 base, 5 bases remained unmatched. The CDR3 here is CASSSGTMGTDTQYF. CDR3 sequence (DNA): TGTGCCAGCAGCTCCGGGACTATGGGCACAGATACGCAGTATTTT.

This chain links TRBV7-2 with TRBJ1-5; D may be TRBD1 (6 bases). The CDR3 covers 17 residues. V lost 5 bases and J lost 6, with 23 bases in between. In germline, CDR1 is SGHTA, CDR2 FQGNSA. CDR3 loop: CASSGPKDSQGGQPQHF. The CDR3, as DNA: TGTGCCAGCAGCGGCCCCAAGGACTCCCAAGGGGGTCAGCCCCAGCATTTT.

The V gene is TRBV9, the J gene TRBJ1-2; a possible D gene is TRBD1 (5 bases). The CDR3 is 14 residues long. In germline, CDR1 is SGDLS, CDR2 YYNGEE. V was shortened by 3 bases and J by 0 bases, with 9 bases between the two germline ends. CDR3 loop: CASSGRDSNYGYTF. CDR3 DNA: TGTGCCAGCAGCGGCAGGGATTCTAACTATGGCTACACCTTC.

V usage is TRBV10-2 and J usage is TRBJ1-2; TRBD1 might be the D (5 bases). Germline V gene sequence: CDR1 WSHSY, CDR2 SAAADI. Trimming removed 6 bases from V and 4 bases from J, with 15 bases in between. This CDR3 has 14 residues. The CDR3 is CASRDPGKAYGYTF. The CDR3 DNA reads as TGCGCCAGCAGGGATCCAGGGAAAGCCTATGGCTACACCTTC.

This clone has a handful of counts. The V gene is TRBV18, the J gene TRBJ1-2; TRBD1 agrees at 7 bases. There are 12 residues in the CDR3. In germline, CDR1 is KGHSH, CDR2 LQKENI. V lost 5 bases and J lost 7; bases outside the gene matches: 4. CDR3 DNA: TGTGCCAGCTCAGGAGACAGGGTTGGCTACACCTTC. Residues: CASSGDRVGYTF.

The sample holds a few counts of this clone. The rearrangement links TRBV30 to TRBJ1-3; D not resolved. V lost 5 bases, J lost 0 bases, and 5 bases lay in between. The CDR3 totals 12 residues. CDR1 GTSNPN and CDR2 SVGIG come from the germline V gene (reference sequence). CDR3 sequence reads: CAWGFSGNTIYF. DNA for the CDR3: TGTGCCTGGGGCTTCTCTGGAAACACCATATATTTT. The full variable domain, completed using reference TRBV30 and TRBJ1-3, is SQTIHQWPATLVQPVGSPLSLECTVEGTSNPNLYWYRQAAGRGLQLLFYSVGIGQISSEVPQNLSASRPQDRQFILSSKKLLLSDSGFYLCAWGFSGNTIYFGEGSWLTVV.